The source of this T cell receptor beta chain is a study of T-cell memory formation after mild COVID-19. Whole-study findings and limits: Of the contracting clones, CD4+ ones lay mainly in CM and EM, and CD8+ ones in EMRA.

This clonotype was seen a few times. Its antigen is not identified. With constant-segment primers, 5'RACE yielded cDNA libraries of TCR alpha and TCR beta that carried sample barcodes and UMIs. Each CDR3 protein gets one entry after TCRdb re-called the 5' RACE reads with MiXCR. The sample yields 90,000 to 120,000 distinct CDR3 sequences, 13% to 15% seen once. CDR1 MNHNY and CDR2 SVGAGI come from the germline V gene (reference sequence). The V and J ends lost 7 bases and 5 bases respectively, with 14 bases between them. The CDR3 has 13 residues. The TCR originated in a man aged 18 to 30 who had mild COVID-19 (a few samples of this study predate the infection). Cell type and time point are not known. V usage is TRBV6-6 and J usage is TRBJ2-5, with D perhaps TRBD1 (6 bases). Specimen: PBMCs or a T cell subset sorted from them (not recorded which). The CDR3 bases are TGTGCCAGCACCCGGGACACGATCGAGACCCAGTACTTC. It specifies CASTRDTIETQYF.